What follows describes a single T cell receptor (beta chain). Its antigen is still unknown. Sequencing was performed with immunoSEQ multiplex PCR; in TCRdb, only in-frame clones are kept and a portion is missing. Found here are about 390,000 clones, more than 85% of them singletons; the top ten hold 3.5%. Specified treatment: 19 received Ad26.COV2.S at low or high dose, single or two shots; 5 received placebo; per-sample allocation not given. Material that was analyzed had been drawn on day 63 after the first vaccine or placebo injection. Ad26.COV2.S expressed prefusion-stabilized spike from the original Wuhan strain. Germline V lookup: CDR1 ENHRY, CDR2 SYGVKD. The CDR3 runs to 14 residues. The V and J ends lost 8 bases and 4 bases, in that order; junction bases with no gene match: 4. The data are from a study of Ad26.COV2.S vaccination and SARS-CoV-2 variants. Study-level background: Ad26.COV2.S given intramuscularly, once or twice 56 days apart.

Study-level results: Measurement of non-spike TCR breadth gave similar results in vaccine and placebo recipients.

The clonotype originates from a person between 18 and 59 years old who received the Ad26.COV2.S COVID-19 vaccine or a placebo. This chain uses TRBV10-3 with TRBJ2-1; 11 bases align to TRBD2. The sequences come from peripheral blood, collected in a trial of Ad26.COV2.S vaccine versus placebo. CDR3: CAIGLAGGYNEQFF. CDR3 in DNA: TGTGCCATCGGGCTAGCGGGGGGTTACAATGAGCAGTTCTTC.